Below, one TCR beta chain is given with its context. The same CDR3 is also encoded by other DNA sequences in this sample. Authors' processing steps: For nucleated cells, counts were estimated from reference gene primer amplification. The table came from immunoSEQ multiplex PCR; TCRdb's copy has only in-frame clones and leaves some out. That table gives V, J and clone size, and the DNA gave D and trimming. The sample lists around 140,000 clones, over 75% occurring once. V was pared by 4 bases and J by 5 bases, with 5 bases of the junction left unmatched. Germline V lookup: CDR1 KGHDR, CDR2 SFDVKD. The CDR3 consists of 15 residues. This entry comes from a study of blood T cell repertoires in COVID-19. The wider study: Acute-phase and convalescent COVID-19 samples originated in the United States, Italy and Spain. The cDNA or gDNA used as material had been derived from T cells, B-cell-depleted T cells, or PBMCs.

This clonotype was obtained from a man between 60 and 75 years old with active or convalescent COVID-19. This chain joins TRBV24-1 and TRBJ2-2; 8 bases fit TRBD1. Material: peripheral blood. The CDR3 protein is CATSDPRQGTGELFF. The CDR3 nucleotides are TGTGCCACCAGTGACCCCCGACAGGGGACCGGGGAGCTGTTTTTT.